This is a list of T cell receptor beta chains from one sample in a study of beta chain features in type 1 diabetes. Clones were read by immunoSEQ multiplex PCR, and TCRdb kept only the in-frame ones, dropping some. The profile covers 160,000 or so clones, with 7% to 9.5% appearing a single time and under 0.75% taken by the ten largest. The specimen was central memory CD4+ T cells from blood. Receptor source: a woman aged 25 to 39 with type 1 diabetes. Each CDR3 is given with its conserved first and last residue. D genes are given only for firm matches. Clone size is not always given. Where it is, it says once, few, many or a class for expanded clones.

TRBJ2-7,14,.,.,TRBV6-5,CASSYATGVNEQYF,TGTGCCAGCAGTTACGCCACGGGGGTAAACGAGCAGTACTTC
TRBJ2-7,15,few,TRBD2,TRBV11-2,CASSLGTSPRYEQYF,TGTGCCAGCAGCTTAGGGACTAGCCCCCGCTACGAGCAGTACTTC
TRBJ2-1,16,.,TRBD2,TRBV9,CASSVESSGRVNEQFF,TGTGCCAGCAGCGTAGAGTCTAGCGGGAGGGTTAATGAGCAGTTCTTC
TRBJ2-6,19,few,.,TRBV7-9,CASTKRPRVQASGANVLTF,TGTGCCAGCACCAAAAGACCCCGGGTACAAGCTTCTGGGGCCAACGTCCTGACTTTC
TRBJ1-5,18,few,TRBD1,TRBV7-8,CASSFIGQGASGNQPQHF,TGTGCCAGCAGCTTCATCGGACAGGGGGCCTCAGGGAATCAGCCCCAGCATTTT
TRBJ1-2,11,few,.,TRBV29-1,CSVWGGYGYTF,TGCAGCGTTTGGGGAGGCTATGGCTACACCTTC
TRBJ2-1,13,few,TRBD2,TRBV28,CASTSGTYNEQFF,TGTGCCAGCACTAGCGGTACCTACAATGAGCAGTTCTTC
TRBJ2-6,17,few,.,TRBV29-1,CSVEDRGSQAGANVLTF,TGCAGCGTTGAAGATCGGGGATCCCAGGCTGGGGCCAACGTCCTGACTTTC
TRBJ2-2,14,few,.,TRBV9,CASRRTVGSGELFF,TGTGCCAGCAGAAGGACAGTGGGATCCGGGGAGCTGTTTTTT
TRBJ1-1,14,.,.,TRBV2,CASSVQGPNTEAFF,TGTGCCAGCAGTGTACAGGGACCGAACACTGAAGCTTTCTTT
TRBJ1-1,14,few,.,TRBV27,CASSPRQAQPEAFF,TGTGCCAGCAGTCCTAGACAGGCCCAACCTGAAGCTTTCTTT
TRBJ1-1,13,.,.,TRBV12-5,CASGPLEDTEAFF,TGTGCTAGTGGGCCTCTAGAGGACACTGAAGCTTTCTTT
TRBJ2-5,13,few,.,TRBV7-3,CASSFGVGETQYF,TGTGCCAGCAGCTTCGGTGTCGGAGAGACCCAGTACTTC
TRBJ2-5,13,few,.,TRBV7-2,CASSLRAGETQYF,TGTGCCAGCAGCCTAAGGGCAGGGGAGACCCAGTACTTC
TRBJ2-1,16,.,TRBD2,TRBV7-9,CASSPRSGSSYNEQFF,TGTGCCAGCAGCCCCCGGAGCGGGAGCTCCTACAATGAGCAGTTCTTC
TRBJ2-7,12,few,.,TRBV13,CASSLRGTEQYF,TGTGCCAGCAGCTTACGGGGGACCGAGCAGTACTTC
TRBJ2-2,19,.,TRBD2,TRBV27,CASSTPGTSGRAFGRELFF,TGTGCCAGCAGTACACCCGGGACTAGCGGGAGGGCCTTTGGAAGGGAGCTGTTTTTT